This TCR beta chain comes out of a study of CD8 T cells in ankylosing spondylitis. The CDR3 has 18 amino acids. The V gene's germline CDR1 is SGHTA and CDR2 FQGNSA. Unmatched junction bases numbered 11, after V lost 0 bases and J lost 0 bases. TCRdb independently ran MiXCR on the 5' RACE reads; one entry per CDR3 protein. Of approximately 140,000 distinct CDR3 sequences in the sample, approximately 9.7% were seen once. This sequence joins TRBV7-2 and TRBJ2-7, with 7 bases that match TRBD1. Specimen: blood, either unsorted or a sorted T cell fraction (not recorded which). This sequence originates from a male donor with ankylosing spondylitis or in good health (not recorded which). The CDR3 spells CASSLAQPGQDVSYEQYF. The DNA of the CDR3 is TGTGCCAGCAGCTTAGCCCAGCCAGGACAGGATGTCTCCTACGAGCAGTACTTC.